In its sample, the clone carrying this T cell receptor beta chain was seen a few times. As yet, its antigen is unknown. The data are from a study of cytomegalovirus exposure and HLA in healthy donors. Study observations and caveats: Association of a missense DCLRE1C variant with TCR beta V- and J-gene trimming was reported in a later analysis. Reports indicate that TCR beta sequences accurately predicted the HLA-A and HLA-B alleles of most subjects. Later, an analysis found that common viral pathogens appeared to be linked with several of the most significant clusters.

Germline values: CDR1 MDHEN, CDR2 SYDVKM. The CDR3 contains 11 residues. Trimming stripped 3 bases from V and 4 bases from J, with 4 bases between. The PCR was carried out with 60 Vbeta primers and 13 Jbeta primers. Profiled with immunoSEQ multiplex PCR; TCRdb holds only in-frame clones, not every one. The table includes around 130,000 clones, 84% detected once. This TCR came from a woman under 30 in good health and CMV-seropositive. This rearrangement joins TRBV28 to TRBJ2-7; D not resolved. The specimen sequenced was PBMCs. This CDR3 is CASSLRYEQYF. In DNA, the CDR3 is TGTGCCAGCAGTTTGAGGTACGAGCAGTACTTC.